Listed below are T cell receptor beta chains from one sample, sequenced in a study of Graves' ophthalmopathy and Graves' hyperthyroidism. MiXCR, run by TCRdb on the multiplex PCR reads, gives a single entry per CDR3 protein. The sample comprises about 24,000 distinct CDR3 sequences, approximately 48% of which are singletons, and 5% to 8.5% rests with the top ten. The sample comprised peripheral blood. These receptors were taken from an adult woman with stable Graves' hyperthyroidism. Each CDR3 is given with its conserved first and last residue. The order of the fields is clone size, J gene, V gene, D gene, CDR3 protein, CDR3 DNA. The D gene is left open where the match is weak. Not all rows give a size; the values are once, few, many and, for expanded clones, a class.

NA,TRBJ1-5,TRBV20-1,NA,CSARMGRGGYSNQPQHF,TGCAGTGCTCGGATGGGCAGGGGAGGCTATAGCAATCAGCCCCAGCATTTT
once,TRBJ1-3,TRBV5-1,NA,CASGVEWNTIYF,TGCGCCAGCGGCGTAGAGTGGAACACCATATATTTT
many,TRBJ1-1,TRBV6-1,NA,CASNPDTMNTEAFF,TGTGCCAGCAACCCGGACACAATGAACACTGAAGCTTTCTTT
NA,TRBJ2-7,TRBV7-8,TRBD1,CASSFGQGADEQYF,TGTGCCAGCAGCTTCGGACAGGGGGCCGACGAGCAGTACTTC
NA,TRBJ1-1,TRBV6-1,NA,CDSSSVTNTEAFF,TGTGACAGCAGCAGCGTCACGAACACTGAAGCCTTCTTT
NA,TRBJ2-1,TRBV20-1,NA,CSARGQTGPETQYFGPGTQFF,NA
NA,TRBJ2-5,TRBV20-1,TRBD1,CSAHRDRGSQYF,TGCAGTGCCCACCGGGACAGGGGGTCCCAGTACTTC
many,TRBJ2-5,TRBV4-2,NA,CASSPRTGGGTQETQYF,TGTGCCAGCAGCCCCCGGACGGGGGGCGGGACCCAAGAGACCCAGTACTTC
medium-sized,TRBJ2-3,TRBV7-2,NA,CASSSGTISSTDTQYF,TGTGCCAGCAGCTCGGGGACGATTTCTAGCACAGATACGCAGTATTTT
few,TRBJ1-2,TRBV7-2,TRBD1,CASSLEGRGDYGYTF,TGTGCCAGCAGCTTAGAGGGCAGGGGGGACTATGGCTACACCTTC
many,TRBJ1-5,TRBV6-5,NA,CASKNRDVSNQPQHF,TGTGCCAGCAAAAACCGGGACGTTAGCAATCAGCCCCAGCATTTT
NA,TRBJ2-3,TRBV7-3,TRBD2,CASSLTMRAGGDTQYF,TGTGCCAGCAGCTTAACCATGCGAGCGGGAGGAGATACGCAGTATTTT
few,TRBJ2-1,TRBV29-1,NA,CSVTSSDEQFF,TGCAGCGTCACTAGCAGCGATGAGCAGTTCTTC
NA,TRBJ2-2,TRBV20-1,NA,CSARDPQLFF,TGCAGTGCTAGAGACCCGCAGCTGTTTTTT
many,TRBJ2-3,TRBV5-8,NA,CASSLAYQVARGRF,TGTGCCAGCAGCCTAGCCTATCAAGTCGCAAGGGGGAGGTTT
NA,TRBJ2-6,TRBV15,TRBD2,CATSRSRLAGAEGANVLTF,TGTGCCACCAGCAGGTCAAGACTAGCGGGAGCGGAAGGGGCCAACGTCCTGACTTTC
few,TRBJ2-7,TRBV9,NA,CASSANRVFYEQYF,TGTGCCAGCAGCGCGAACAGGGTCTTCTACGAGCAGTACTTC
NA,TRBJ2-7,TRBV24-1,TRBD2,CASSPGTSGIAYEQYF,TGTGCCAGCAGTCCCGGGACTAGCGGGATCGCCTACGAGCAGTACTTC
NA,TRBJ2-2,TRBV6-4,NA,CASSDKNTGELFF,TGTGCCAGCAGTGACAAAAACACCGGGGAGCTGTTTTTT
NA,TRBJ2-6,TRBV10-2,NA,CASSPIGANVLTF,TGCGCCAGCAGCCCCATCGGGGCCAACGTCCTGACTTTC
medium-sized,TRBJ1-1,TRBV7-6,NA,CASSLVNTEAFF,TGTGCCAGCAGCTTAGTGAACACTGAAGCTTTCTTT
NA,TRBJ2-5,TRBV20-1,NA,CRARGHQQETQYF,TGCAGAGCTCGGGGACATCAACAAGAGACCCAGTACTTC
many,TRBJ1-4,TRBV4-2,NA,CASSQDRDPNEKLFF,TGTGCCAGCAGCCAAGACCGGGACCCCAATGAAAAACTGTTTTTT
medium-sized,TRBJ2-7,TRBV7-9,TRBD1,CASSSTGTGFYEQYF,TGTGCCAGCAGCTCGACCGGGACAGGGTTCTACGAGCAGTACTTC
NA,TRBJ1-5,TRBV20-1,TRBD1,CSAKAFGRQGTHEHF,TGCAGTGCTAAGGCATTCGGGAGACAGGGCACTCACGAGCATTTT
NA,TRBJ1-1,TRBV9,NA,CVSGADLGLGDTEAFF,TGTGTCAGCGGCGCGGACCTCGGACTAGGTGACACTGAAGCTTTCTTT
NA,TRBJ2-7,TRBV12-3/TRBV12-4,TRBD2,CASSPMGTSASYEQYF,TGTGCCAGCAGTCCAATGGGGACTAGCGCTTCCTACGAGCAGTACTTC
NA,TRBJ1-2,TRBV30,TRBD1,CAWSPDRDCSYGYTF,TGTGCCTGGAGCCCCGACAGGGACTGCAGCTATGGCTACACCTTC
NA,TRBJ2-1,TRBV6-2/TRBV6-3,TRBD2,CASSGTGYNEQSF,TGTGCTAGCAGCGGGACGGGCTACAATGAGCAGTCCTTC
medium-sized,TRBJ2-7,TRBV7-2,TRBD2,CASSSSRTSGGGEEQYF,TGTGCCAGCAGCTCAAGTAGGACTAGCGGGGGTGGAGAAGAGCAGTACTTC
medium-sized,TRBJ1-2,TRBV19,NA,CASRDAINYGYTF,TGTGCCAGTAGGGATGCGATAAACTATGGCTACACCTTC
NA,TRBJ2-7,TRBV5-1,NA,CASSFDFGDEQYF,TGCGCCAGCAGCTTCGATTTTGGGGACGAGCAGTACTTC
few,TRBJ2-1,TRBV20-1,NA,CSARDTLLNEQFF,TGCAGTGCTAGAGACACGCTACTCAATGAGCAGTTCTTC
many,TRBJ2-1,TRBV20-1,TRBD1,CSARGPDRVSYNEQSF,TGCAGTGCTAGAGGACCAGACAGGGTTTCCTACAATGAGCAGTCCTTC
many,TRBJ2-3,TRBV20-1,NA,CSAWQRQSPSTDTQYF,TGCAGTGCTTGGCAAAGACAGAGCCCTAGCACAGATACGCAGTATTTT
NA,TRBJ2-7,TRBV7-9,NA,CASSQTLYEQYF,TGTGCCAGCAGCCAAACCCTCTACGAGCAGTACTTC
medium-sized,TRBJ2-7,TRBV11-2,NA,CATKNGTHDF,TGTGCCACTAAGAACGGGACACACGACTTC
many,TRBJ2-2,TRBV6-5,TRBD2,CASSQVAGRGGELFF,TGTGCCAGCAGCCAAGTGGCAGGGAGGGGCGGGGAGCTGTTTTTT
NA,TRBJ1-2,TRBV2,TRBD1,CASSPDRGYGYTF,TGTGCCAGCAGTCCGGACAGGGGCTATGGCTACACCTTC
NA,TRBJ1-3,TRBV6-5,NA,CASSPKLTGNTIYF,TGTGCCAGCAGCCCCAAACTCACGGGAAACACCATATATTTT
NA,TRBJ2-1,TRBV6-6,NA,CASGSGTFTYNEQFF,TGTGCCAGCGGTTCCGGGACATTTACCTATAATGAGCAGTTCTTC
NA,TRBJ2-5,TRBV27,TRBD1,CASSEPGGAGTGDETQYF,TGTGCCAGCAGTGAACCAGGGGGAGCCGGGACAGGGGACGAGACCCAGTACTTC